This is a list of T cell receptor beta chains from one sample in a study of shared clonotypes between healthy human individuals. Profiling relied on immunoSEQ multiplex PCR, and the TCRdb table lists in-frame clones only, not all of them. The sample shows approximately 1.5 million clones, 97% to 99% of them seen only once. Sample: naive CD4+ T cells sorted from blood. These receptors all come from a man aged 30 to 45 in good health. CDR3s include the opening cysteine and the closing phenylalanine or tryptophan. The D gene is left open where the match is weak. Size is omitted from some rows. Given values are once, few, many or a class for expanded clones.

D	V	J	size	DNA	CDR3
TRBD2	TRBV19	TRBJ2-5	-	TGTGCCAGTGGAGCGGGGGAGACCCAGTACTTC	CASGAGETQYF
-	TRBV10-1	TRBJ2-3	-	TGCGCCAGCAGTGGAGAGTTTGTGGATACGCAGTATTTT	CASSGEFVDTQYF
TRBD2	TRBV5-1	TRBJ2-2	-	TGCGCCAGCAGCCGGCGATTAGCGGGAGGGACGAGCACCGGGGAGCTGTTTTTT	CASSRRLAGGTSTGELFF
-	TRBV5-4	TRBJ1-1	once	TGTGCCAGCAGCCCCGGAGGACAGAACACTGAAGCTTTCTTT	CASSPGGQNTEAFF
-	TRBV5-1	TRBJ2-7	-	TGCGCCAGCAGCCCGGCCGCAATCTCCTACGAGCAGTACTTC	CASSPAAISYEQYF
-	TRBV5-6	TRBJ2-7	-	TGTGCCAGCATGAGGCTCTCAGGGCTTCACGAGCAGTACTTC	CASMRLSGLHEQYF
-	TRBV18	TRBJ1-1	-	TGTGCCAGCTCACTAAAGCTGGGGCGTGAAGCTTTCTTT	CASSLKLGREAFF
-	TRBV7-2	TRBJ1-5	-	TGTGCCAGCAGCGATCAGAGCGTTCAGCCCCAGCATTTT	CASSDQSVQPQHF
-	TRBV10-3	TRBJ2-7	-	TGTGCCATCAGTGAGCCCTACTACGAGCAGTACTTC	CAISEPYYEQYF
-	TRBV28	TRBJ2-7	-	TGTGCCAGCAGTTCCGAGCCCGTCCCGTGGGAGCAGTACTTC	CASSSEPVPWEQYF
-	TRBV4-1	TRBJ2-7	-	TGCGCCAGCAGCCAAGAATTAGGGGCGCTTAATTACGAGCAGTACTTC	CASSQELGALNYEQYF
-	TRBV6-6	TRBJ2-7	few	TGTGCCAGCAGTCCATCCTACGAGCAGTACTTC	CASSPSYEQYF
TRBD2	TRBV5-1	TRBJ2-7	-	TGCGCCAGCAGCTTGGCCGCTAGCGGCCCCTACGAGCAGTACTTC	CASSLAASGPYEQYF
TRBD2	TRBV7-2	TRBJ2-3	-	TGTGCCAGCAGCTCCTTGGGACTAGAAGGAGATACGCAGTATTTT	CASSSLGLEGDTQYF
-	TRBV7-2	TRBJ2-1	-	TGTGCCAGCAGCTTAGGGACAGCTAACAATGAGCAGTTCTTC	CASSLGTANNEQFF
-	TRBV5-1	TRBJ2-7	once	TGCGCCAGCGGACCAGAGGGATTATCCTACGAGCAGTACTTC	CASGPEGLSYEQYF
TRBD2	TRBV5-1	TRBJ2-7	once	TGCGCCAGCAGCTTGGCCGGGTCTAGCGGAATCTACGAGCAGTACTTC	CASSLAGSSGIYEQYF
TRBD1	TRBV5-1	TRBJ2-5	once	TGCGCCAGCAGCTTAGATGGGACAGAGGTAGAGACCCAGTACTTC	CASSLDGTEVETQYF
TRBD1	TRBV5-1	TRBJ1-2	-	TGCGCCAGCAGCTTGTACCAGGGGGCAGTGTATGGCTACACCTTC	CASSLYQGAVYGYTF
-	TRBV6-5	TRBJ2-7	-	TGTGCCAGCAGTTACCCGTCACAGGGAGGAGCCTACGAGCAGTACTTC	CASSYPSQGGAYEQYF
-	TRBV6-5	TRBJ2-3	-	TGTGCCAGCACTACGGGACTTTCCACAGATACGCAGTATTTT	CASTTGLSTDTQYF
TRBD2	TRBV19	TRBJ2-7	-	TGTGCCAGTACCCCAGATCTAGCGGGACCCTACGAGCAGTACTTC	CASTPDLAGPYEQYF
-	TRBV5-4	TRBJ2-5	-	TGTGCCAGCAGCCCAGGGCAGGTAGAGGAGACCCAGTACTTC	CASSPGQVEETQYF
TRBD2	TRBV4-1	TRBJ2-1	-	TGCGCCAGCAGCCAAGAAGCGGGAGGGCCCGCCTACAATGAGCAGTTCTTC	CASSQEAGGPAYNEQFF
-	TRBV5-1	TRBJ2-7	once	TGCGCCAGCAGCCACGGGACACATCAGTACTACGAGCAGTACTTC	CASSHGTHQYYEQYF
-	TRBV12-5	TRBJ2-2	-	TGTGCTACCGGACAGAACACCGGGGAGCTGTTTTTT	CATGQNTGELFF
TRBD1	TRBV7-8	TRBJ1-5	-	TGTGCCAGCAGCCCGAGCAGGGACAGGGATCAGCCCCAGCATTTT	CASSPSRDRDQPQHF
-	TRBV27	TRBJ1-2	-	TGTGCCAGCAGTCCCCACGAGTATCGGTATGGCTACACCTTC	CASSPHEYRYGYTF
TRBD1	TRBV28	TRBJ1-2	-	TGTGCCAGCAGTTTACCAGGGGGCAGGGGCTACACCTTC	CASSLPGGRGYTF
TRBD1	TRBV6-6	TRBJ2-1	-	TGTGCCAGCGGAAAGACAGGGGTTTACTACAATGAGCAGTTCTTC	CASGKTGVYYNEQFF
-	TRBV29-1	TRBJ2-5	once	TGCAGCGTTGGGAGTGTAGGCAGACAAGAGACCCAGTACTTC	CSVGSVGRQETQYF
TRBD2	TRBV7-3	TRBJ2-2	-	TGTGCCAGCAGCTTAACAGCCGGGAGGGTCGGGGAGCTGTTTTTT	CASSLTAGRVGELFF
TRBD1	TRBV29-1	TRBJ1-5	-	TGCAGCGTTACAACCGGGACAGGGTTTGGTCAGCCCCAGCATTTT	CSVTTGTGFGQPQHF
-	TRBV5-4	TRBJ2-1	-	TGTGCCAGCAGCTTTGAACTATCGGACAATGAGCAGTTCTTC	CASSFELSDNEQFF
TRBD2	TRBV10-1	TRBJ2-7	-	TGCGCCAGCAGTGGGGTAGCGGGATCCGAGCAGTACTTC	CASSGVAGSEQYF
TRBD2	TRBV7-8	TRBJ2-5	-	TGTGCCAGCAGCTTAGTAACGCTAGCGGGAGAAAGTACAGAGACCCAGTACTTC	CASSLVTLAGESTETQYF
TRBD2	TRBV5-4	TRBJ2-3	-	TGTGCCAGCAGCGGGGTAGCGGGTCTTAGCACAGATACGCAGTATTTT	CASSGVAGLSTDTQYF
TRBD2	TRBV27	TRBJ2-7	-	TGTGCCAGCAGTCCAATGACGCTAGCGGGAGTCTACGAGCAGTACTTC	CASSPMTLAGVYEQYF
-	TRBV5-5	TRBJ2-2	-	TGTGCCAGCAGCAAAAGTGAACAGTACACCGGGGAGCTGTTTTTT	CASSKSEQYTGELFF
-	TRBV2	TRBJ2-7	once	TGTGCCAGCAGTGGCCGGTGGGAGCAGTACTTC	CASSGRWEQYF
TRBD2	TRBV14	TRBJ2-2	-	TGTGCCAGCAGCCAAGCTGCTAGCGGAACCGGGGAGCTGTTTTTT	CASSQAASGTGELFF
-	TRBV18	TRBJ1-4	-	TGTGCCAGCTCACCCCTTTACAGGGACCTTGAAAAACTGTTTTTT	CASSPLYRDLEKLFF
-	TRBV28	TRBJ1-1	-	TGTGCCAGCAGGAGGCAGATGAACACTGAAGCTTTCTTT	CASRRQMNTEAFF
-	TRBV2	TRBJ2-5	-	TGTGCCAGCAGGAAACACGGGGAGACCCAGTACTTC	CASRKHGETQYF
TRBD1	TRBV7-6	TRBJ2-1	-	TGTGCCAGCAGCTCCCCAGACAGGGTCCAGTTCCCTTACGATCAGTTCTTC	CASSSPDRVQFPYDQFF
-	TRBV25-1	TRBJ2-7	-	TGTGCCAGCGTTGGAATCTACGAGCAGTACTTC	CASVGIYEQYF
-	TRBV5-6	TRBJ1-5	-	TGTGCCAGCAGCTTCGGTAGGGGGGGACAGCCCCAGCATTTT	CASSFGRGGQPQHF
-	TRBV7-6	TRBJ2-1	-	TGTGCCAGCAGCTTAATTCCAGCGGAGGGCTTCTACAATGAGCAGTTCTTC	CASSLIPAEGFYNEQFF
-	TRBV28	TRBJ2-7	-	TGTGCCAGCAGTTTAAATCAGCCTGCCTACTACGAGCAGTACTTC	CASSLNQPAYYEQYF
TRBD2	TRBV18	TRBJ2-7	-	TGTGCCAGCTCACCCCTCGGGACTAGCGTCTCCTACGAGCAGTACTTC	CASSPLGTSVSYEQYF
TRBD1	TRBV28	TRBJ2-7	-	TGTGCCAGCAGTTTACCCGCGGGACAGGGAATCTACGAGCAGTACTTC	CASSLPAGQGIYEQYF
-	TRBV28	TRBJ2-2	-	TGTGCCAGCAGACCGAACACCGGGGAGCTGTTTTTT	CASRPNTGELFF
-	TRBV5-1	TRBJ2-7	-	TGCGCCAGCAGCCTCCCGACAGGCACCGATTTGCAGTACTTC	CASSLPTGTDLQYF
-	TRBV5-1	TRBJ2-2	once	TGCGCCAGCAGTCTCATGAACACCGGGGAGCTGTTTTTT	CASSLMNTGELFF
-	TRBV5-4	TRBJ2-6	-	TGTGCCAGCAGCTCTGGGGGGTTGACTGGGGCCAACGTCCTGACTTTC	CASSSGGLTGANVLTF
TRBD2	TRBV5-4	TRBJ2-1	-	TGTGCCAGCAGCCCCGGGAGGGGGGAGCAGTTCTTC	CASSPGRGEQFF